This T cell receptor (beta chain) was captured in a study of shared clonotypes between healthy human individuals. Deep was the level at which the assay was run. An even split of each subset's genomic DNA across several immunoSEQ plates was performed. Method: immunoSEQ multiplex PCR; TCRdb's copy keeps in-frame clones and lacks some. The table lists more than 400,000 clones, 90% to 97% of them singletons, with 0.06% in the top ten. The CDR3 is 12 residues long. V dropped 5 bases and J dropped 11 bases, with 16 bases sitting between them. CDR1 is MNHEY and CDR2 is SVGAGI in the germline V gene. Donors were healthy HIV-negative adults without recently reported acute infections or vaccinations. The authors divided CD4+ cells into CD45RA+ naive and CD45RA-negative memory subsets.

The sample consisted of naive CD4+ T cells sorted from blood. Specified subset: CD45RA+ positively selected. The TCR sequence derives from a woman aged 30 to 39 in good health. V is TRBV6-5 and J is TRBJ2-7, with D possibly TRBD1 on 5 matching bases. The CDR3 is CASSELRTQEYF. CDR3 bases: TGTGCCAGCAGTGAGTTGCGGACACAAGAGTACTTC.